This is a list of T cell receptor beta chains from one sample in a study of blood T cell repertoires in COVID-19. Sequencing was performed with immunoSEQ multiplex PCR; in TCRdb, only in-frame clones are kept and a portion is missing. The sample carries approximately 16,000 clones, about 88% recorded once. Sequenced sample: peripheral blood. Source of these receptors: a woman of 80 years or more with COVID-19, enrolled during active disease. CDR3s include the opening cysteine and the closing phenylalanine or tryptophan. Each record gives: V gene, D gene, J gene, clone size, CDR3 DNA, CDR3 protein. D genes are given only for firm matches. Size values are once, few and many counts, or a class for expanded clones, and some rows have none.

V: TRBV11-2; D: NA; J: TRBJ2-5; size: once; DNA: TGTGCCAGCAGCTTTAATCAGGGTGGAGAGACCCAGTACTTC; CDR3: CASSFNQGGETQYF
V: TRBV5-1; D: TRBD2; J: TRBJ2-2; size: NA; DNA: TGCGCCAGCAGCCTTACTAGCGGGAGTGGAACCGGGGAGCTGTTTTTT; CDR3: CASSLTSGSGTGELFF
V: TRBV7-3; D: TRBD1; J: TRBJ2-1; size: NA; DNA: TGTGCCAGCAGCTCGACAGGGATGGGCTCCTACAATGAGCAGTTCTTC; CDR3: CASSSTGMGSYNEQFF
V: TRBV7-8; D: TRBD1; J: TRBJ1-2; size: NA; DNA: TGTGCCAGCAGCCCGTCTTTGGACAGGAGGGATTTC; CDR3: CASSPSLDRRDF
V: TRBV5-1; D: TRBD2; J: TRBJ2-3; size: once; DNA: TGCGCCAGCAGCTTGGTTGGGGAGGGTACGCAGTATTTT; CDR3: CASSLVGEGTQYF
V: TRBV23-1; D: TRBD2; J: TRBJ2-3; size: NA; DNA: TGCGCCAGCAGTCAATCTCTAGCGGGGGGTTGCACAGATACGCAGTATTTT; CDR3: CASSQSLAGGCTDTQYF
V: TRBV13; D: NA; J: TRBJ2-3; size: NA; DNA: TGTGCCAGCAGCTTAGACCAACTAGTTTTGCGCGCAGATACGCAGTATTTT; CDR3: CASSLDQLVLRADTQYF
V: TRBV6-1; D: NA; J: TRBJ1-5; size: NA; DNA: TGTGCCAGCAGTGAAAAGGGGCGACCGGATAGCAATCAGCCCCAGCATTTT; CDR3: CASSEKGRPDSNQPQHF
V: TRBV19; D: TRBD1; J: TRBJ2-2; size: NA; DNA: TGTGCCAGTTACAGGGGCGCGAACACCGGGGAGCTGTTTTTT; CDR3: CASYRGANTGELFF
V: TRBV10-3; D: NA; J: TRBJ2-5; size: NA; DNA: TGTGCCATCAGTGAGTCGATAGGGGCGGTGGGAGAGACCCAGTACTTC; CDR3: CAISESIGAVGETQYF
V: TRBV3-1/TRBV3-2; D: NA; J: TRBJ1-1; size: NA; DNA: TGTGCCAGCAGCCAAGCCGCGCAGGGCACTGAAGCTTTCTTT; CDR3: CASSQAAQGTEAFF
V: TRBV19; D: TRBD1; J: TRBJ1-1; size: NA; DNA: TGTGCCAGTAGTCCACAGGGGTGGGCCTACACTGAAGCTTTCTTT; CDR3: CASSPQGWAYTEAFF
V: TRBV18; D: NA; J: TRBJ2-5; size: NA; DNA: TGTGCCAGCTCAGCTACGACCGGACAGCAAGAGACCCAGTACTTC; CDR3: CASSATTGQQETQYF
V: TRBV5-1; D: NA; J: TRBJ1-1; size: NA; DNA: TGCGCCAGCAGCTCTTACAGACCGAACACTGAAGCTTTCTTT; CDR3: CASSSYRPNTEAFF
V: TRBV28; D: NA; J: TRBJ2-1; size: NA; DNA: TGTGCCAGCAGTCCCCCTGGCGGGTCCTCCTACAATGAGCAGTTCTTC; CDR3: CASSPPGGSSYNEQFF
V: TRBV6-5; D: NA; J: TRBJ1-1; size: NA; DNA: TGTGCCAGCCCAGACAGGATGGGGGAAGCTTTCTTT; CDR3: CASPDRMGEAFF
V: TRBV7-3; D: NA; J: TRBJ2-1; size: NA; DNA: TGTGCCAGCAGCTTGGACAGCTCCTACAATGAGCAGTTCTTC; CDR3: CASSLDSSYNEQFF
V: TRBV5-1; D: NA; J: TRBJ2-1; size: NA; DNA: TGCGCCAGCAGCCTAGGGGGTTTCTCCTACAATGAGCAGTTCTTC; CDR3: CASSLGGFSYNEQFF
V: TRBV19; D: NA; J: TRBJ2-5; size: NA; DNA: TGTGCCAGTAGTATTGGTGCAGTCCAAGAGACCCAGTACTTC; CDR3: CASSIGAVQETQYF
V: TRBV19; D: TRBD2; J: TRBJ2-3; size: once; DNA: TGTGCCAGTAGTCCCGACGGCCTAGCGGGAACAGATACGCAGTATTTT; CDR3: CASSPDGLAGTDTQYF
V: TRBV3-1/TRBV3-2; D: NA; J: TRBJ2-3; size: once; DNA: TGTGCCAGCAGCCGAGACCCCTCAGATACGCAGTATTTT; CDR3: CASSRDPSDTQYF
V: TRBV7-3; D: NA; J: TRBJ2-1; size: NA; DNA: TGTGCCAGCAGCCCGGGTGGCCTCCTGATGTGGCAGTTCTTC; CDR3: CASSPGGLLMWQFF
V: TRBV24-1; D: TRBD1; J: TRBJ1-1; size: NA; DNA: TGTGCCACCCCTGAAAGGGGGCTCATAAACACTGAAGCTTTCTTT; CDR3: CATPERGLINTEAFF
V: TRBV7-2; D: TRBD2; J: TRBJ2-3; size: NA; DNA: TGTGCCAGCAGCTCGAGAGGACTAGCGGGAGGGAAGTTCACAGATACGCAGTATTTT; CDR3: CASSSRGLAGGKFTDTQYF
V: TRBV4-3; D: NA; J: TRBJ1-5; size: NA; DNA: TGCGCCAGCAGCCAAGATCCTCTTAGCAATCAGCCCCAGCATTTT; CDR3: CASSQDPLSNQPQHF